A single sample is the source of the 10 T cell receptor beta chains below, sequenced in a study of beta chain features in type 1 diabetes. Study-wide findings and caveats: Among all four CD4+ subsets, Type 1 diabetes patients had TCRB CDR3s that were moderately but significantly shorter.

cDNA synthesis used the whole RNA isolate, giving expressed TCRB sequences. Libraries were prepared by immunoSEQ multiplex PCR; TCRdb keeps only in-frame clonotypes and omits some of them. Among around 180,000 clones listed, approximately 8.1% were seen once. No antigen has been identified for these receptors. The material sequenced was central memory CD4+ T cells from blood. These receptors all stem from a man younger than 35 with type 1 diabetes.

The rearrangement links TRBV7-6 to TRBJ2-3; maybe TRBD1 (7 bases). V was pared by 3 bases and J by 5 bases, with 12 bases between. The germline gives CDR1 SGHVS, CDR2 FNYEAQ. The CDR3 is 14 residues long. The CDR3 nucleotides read TGTGCCAGCAGCTTCAGGGGGGCCAGAGATACGCAGTATTTT. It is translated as CASSFRGARDTQYF.

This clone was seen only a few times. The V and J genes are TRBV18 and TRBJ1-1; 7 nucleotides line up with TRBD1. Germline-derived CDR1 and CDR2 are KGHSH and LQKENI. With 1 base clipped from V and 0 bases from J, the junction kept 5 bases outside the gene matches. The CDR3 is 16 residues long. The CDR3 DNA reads TGTGCCAGCTCACCACGTACAGGGGCCATGAACACTGAAGCTTTCTTT. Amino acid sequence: CASSPRTGAMNTEAFF.

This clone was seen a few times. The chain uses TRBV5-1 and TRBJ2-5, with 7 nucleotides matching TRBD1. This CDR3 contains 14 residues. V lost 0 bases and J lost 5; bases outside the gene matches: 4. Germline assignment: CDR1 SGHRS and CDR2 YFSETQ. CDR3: CASSLVQQGETQYF. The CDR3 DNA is TGCGCCAGCAGCTTGGTCCAACAGGGGGAGACCCAGTACTTC.

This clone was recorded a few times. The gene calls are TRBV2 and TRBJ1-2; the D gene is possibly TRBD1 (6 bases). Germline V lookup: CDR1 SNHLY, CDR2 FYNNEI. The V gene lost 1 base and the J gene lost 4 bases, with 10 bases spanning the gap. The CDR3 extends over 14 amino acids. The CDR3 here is CASSEERTAYGYTF. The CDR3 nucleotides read TGTGCCAGCAGTGAAGAAAGGACAGCCTATGGCTACACCTTC.

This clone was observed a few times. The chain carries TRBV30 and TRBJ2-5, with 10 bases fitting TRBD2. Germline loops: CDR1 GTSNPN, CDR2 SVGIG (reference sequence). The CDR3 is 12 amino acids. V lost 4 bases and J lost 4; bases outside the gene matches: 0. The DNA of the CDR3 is TGTGCCTGGACTAGCGGGGGAGAGACCCAGTACTTC. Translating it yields CAWTSGGETQYF.

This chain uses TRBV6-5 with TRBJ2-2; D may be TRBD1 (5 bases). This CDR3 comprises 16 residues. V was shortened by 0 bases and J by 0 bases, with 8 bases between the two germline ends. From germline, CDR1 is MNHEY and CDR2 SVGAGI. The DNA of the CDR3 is TGTGCCAGCAGTTACTCCTGGACAACGAACACCGGGGAGCTGTTTTTT. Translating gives CASSYSWTTNTGELFF.

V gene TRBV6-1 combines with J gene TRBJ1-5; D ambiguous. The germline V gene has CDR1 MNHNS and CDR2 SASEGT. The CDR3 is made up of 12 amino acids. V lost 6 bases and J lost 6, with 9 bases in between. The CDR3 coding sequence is TGTGCCAGCAGCCCCGTTCCTCAGCCCCAGCATTTT. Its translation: CASSPVPQPQHF.

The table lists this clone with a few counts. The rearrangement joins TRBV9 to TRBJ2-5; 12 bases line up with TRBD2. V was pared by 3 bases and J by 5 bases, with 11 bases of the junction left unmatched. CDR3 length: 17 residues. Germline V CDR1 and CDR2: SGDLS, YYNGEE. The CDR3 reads CASSALAGGPVRETQYF. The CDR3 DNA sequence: TGTGCCAGCAGCGCCCTAGCGGGGGGGCCAGTTCGGGAGACCCAGTACTTC.

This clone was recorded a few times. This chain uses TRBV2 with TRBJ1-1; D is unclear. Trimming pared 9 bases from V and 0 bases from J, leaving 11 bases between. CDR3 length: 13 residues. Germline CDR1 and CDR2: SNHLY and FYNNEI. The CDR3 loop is CASLLSMNTEAFF. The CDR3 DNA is TGTGCCAGTTTACTATCCATGAACACTGAAGCTTTCTTT.

The CDR3 nucleotides are TGCGCCAGCAGCCAAGAAGGCAGGGCCCATAACACCGGGGAGCTGTTTTTT. It yields the protein CASSQEGRAHNTGELFF. The chain is built from TRBV4-3 and TRBJ2-2; possibly TRBD1 for D (5 bases). Trimming took off 0 bases at V and 2 bases at J, with 13 bases between the two ends. Germline CDR1 reads LGHNA; CDR2 reads YSLEER. The CDR3 runs 17 residues.